The TCR beta chain described here comes from a study of metastatic and nonmetastatic thyroid tumors. Turning to the study itself: Malignant thyroid and benign thyroid patients provided blood and tumor or nodule tissue whose repertoires were compared.

The entire patient cohort was treatment-naive prior to thyroid surgery. Germline V lookup: CDR1 SGHDT, CDR2 YYEEEE. The V and J ends lost 0 bases and 6 bases respectively, with 13 bases between them. The CDR3 covers 15 residues. A word on this clone: Its antigen is as yet unknown.

Points from the study as a whole: In both blood and tumor samples, TCR beta diversity was reported significantly higher for malignant than benign nodules.

In the original workflow: Clinicopathological groups differed in CDR3, with these differences serving to build a distant-metastasis classifier for papillary thyroid cancer. TCRdb re-called the PCR reads via MiXCR. TCRdb's processing, not the authors' own work, is the source of the V and J calls. In the table there are some 15,000 clones, roughly 4% of which are singletons. Specimen: tumor tissue. The clonotype comes from a female donor with papillary thyroid cancer or a benign thyroid nodule (not recorded which). Some clones in this sample may be carry-over from other donors' samples. The chain couples TRBV5-6 to TRBJ2-1; D is perhaps TRBD2 (5 bases). CDR3 coding DNA: TGTGCCAGCAGCTTGGCCAGCGGCCCCTTCAATGAGCAGTTCTTC. It encodes CASSLASGPFNEQFF.